The rows below give T cell receptor beta chains drawn from one sample of a study of siplizumab effects on memory and regulatory T cells. Antigen specificity for these receptors is unknown. Method: immunoSEQ multiplex PCR; TCRdb's copy keeps in-frame clones and lacks some. The profile shows about 9,900 clones, around 40% of them singletons. Sequencing was carried out using CFSE-low (dividing) CD4+ T cells sorted from an allogeneic mixed lymphocyte reaction. All receptors come from a human donor in good health; the cells came from an allogeneic mixed lymphocyte reaction. Both conserved end residues are part of each CDR3. Fields, in order: clone size, J gene, D gene, V gene, CDR3 DNA, CDR3 protein. The D gene is left open where the match is weak. Size is stated for part of the rows, as once, few or many counts, or as a class when the clone is expanded.

abundance: -
j_gene: TRBJ2-7
d_gene: -
v_gene: TRBV7-2
CDR3nt: TGTGCCAGCAGCTTGTTCGTCTACGAGCAGTACTTC
CDR3aa: CASSLFVYEQYF

abundance: few
j_gene: TRBJ1-3
d_gene: -
v_gene: TRBV14
CDR3nt: TGTGCCAGCAGCCAATTGAAGGTCTCCGGAAACACCATATATTTT
CDR3aa: CASSQLKVSGNTIYF

abundance: -
j_gene: TRBJ2-7
d_gene: -
v_gene: TRBV5-1
CDR3nt: TGCGCCAGCAGCCCGGGCCACAGTTACGAGCAGTACTTC
CDR3aa: CASSPGHSYEQYF

abundance: -
j_gene: TRBJ2-1
d_gene: TRBD2
v_gene: TRBV19
CDR3nt: TGTGCCAGTAGTGACACTCGACTAGCTGAGCAGTTCTTC
CDR3aa: CASSDTRLAEQFF

abundance: -
j_gene: TRBJ1-1
d_gene: -
v_gene: TRBV5-1
CDR3nt: TGCGCCAGCAGCTTGGTGCCGAACACTGAAGCTTTCTTT
CDR3aa: CASSLVPNTEAFF

abundance: few
j_gene: TRBJ2-3
d_gene: TRBD2
v_gene: TRBV5-4
CDR3nt: TGTGCCAGCAGCTTAGCGGGAGCTGGAGATACGCAGTATTTT
CDR3aa: CASSLAGAGDTQYF

abundance: few
j_gene: TRBJ2-1
d_gene: TRBD2
v_gene: TRBV5-4
CDR3nt: TGTGCCAGCAGCCGTCTAGCGGGAGCAGGCAATGAGCAGTTCTTC
CDR3aa: CASSRLAGAGNEQFF

abundance: few
j_gene: TRBJ2-1
d_gene: -
v_gene: TRBV10-3
CDR3nt: TGTGCCATCAGCCGTGGCGATGAGCAGTTCTTC
CDR3aa: CAISRGDEQFF

abundance: few
j_gene: TRBJ2-4
d_gene: -
v_gene: TRBV2
CDR3nt: TGTGCCAGCAGTGAAGCTCAACAGACCCTAGCCAAAAACATTCAGTACTTC
CDR3aa: CASSEAQQTLAKNIQYF

abundance: -
j_gene: TRBJ1-1
d_gene: -
v_gene: TRBV19
CDR3nt: TGTGCCAGTAGTATAGTTGGGGGCACTGAAGCTTTCTTT
CDR3aa: CASSIVGGTEAFF

abundance: few
j_gene: TRBJ2-2
d_gene: TRBD2
v_gene: TRBV15
CDR3nt: TGTGCCACCAGCCTTCAGGCTAGCGGGAGGGCCTACACCGGGGAGCTGTTTTTT
CDR3aa: CATSLQASGRAYTGELFF

abundance: -
j_gene: TRBJ2-2
d_gene: TRBD1
v_gene: TRBV19
CDR3nt: TGTGCCAGTGGGGGTCTAGCGGACAGGGGAAACACCGGGGAGCTGTTTTTT
CDR3aa: CASGGLADRGNTGELFF

abundance: few
j_gene: TRBJ2-1
d_gene: -
v_gene: TRBV7-3
CDR3nt: TGTGCCAGCAGCCCCACGGGGAGCGCTGTACGGAATGAGCAGTTCTTC
CDR3aa: CASSPTGSAVRNEQFF

abundance: -
j_gene: TRBJ1-6
d_gene: -
v_gene: TRBV7-2
CDR3nt: TGTGCCAGCAGCAAGGGCTCCTATAATTCACCCCTCCACTTT
CDR3aa: CASSKGSYNSPLHF

abundance: few
j_gene: TRBJ2-5
d_gene: TRBD1
v_gene: TRBV6-1
CDR3nt: TGTGCCAGCAGTTCCCAGGGGGCTTGGGAGACCCAGTACTTC
CDR3aa: CASSSQGAWETQYF

abundance: -
j_gene: TRBJ1-3
d_gene: TRBD1
v_gene: TRBV7-9
CDR3nt: TGTGCCAGCAGCTCCGGGACAGGGTCTGGAAACACCATATATTTT
CDR3aa: CASSSGTGSGNTIYF

abundance: few
j_gene: TRBJ1-6
d_gene: -
v_gene: TRBV7-9
CDR3nt: TGTGCCAGCAGCCCCGATTGGGATTCACCCCTCCACTTT
CDR3aa: CASSPDWDSPLHF

abundance: few
j_gene: TRBJ2-7
d_gene: -
v_gene: TRBV11-2
CDR3nt: TGTGCCAGCAGCCAAGAATTGCAGGGGAGGTACGAGCAGTACTTC
CDR3aa: CASSQELQGRYEQYF

abundance: few
j_gene: TRBJ2-5
d_gene: TRBD2
v_gene: TRBV7-8
CDR3nt: TGTGCCAGCAGCTTAGGGAATGCGGGAGCGCGAGAGACCCAGTACTTC
CDR3aa: CASSLGNAGARETQYF

abundance: medium-sized
j_gene: TRBJ1-5
d_gene: -
v_gene: TRBV30
CDR3nt: TGTGCCTGGAGTCGCGTTGCGGCGGATCAGCCCCAGCATTTT
CDR3aa: CAWSRVAADQPQHF

abundance: medium-sized
j_gene: TRBJ2-2
d_gene: -
v_gene: TRBV5-1
CDR3nt: TGCGCCAGCAGTTACCAGGACACCGGGGAGCTGTTTTTT
CDR3aa: CASSYQDTGELFF

abundance: -
j_gene: TRBJ2-7
d_gene: TRBD2
v_gene: TRBV7-3
CDR3nt: TGTGCCAGCAGCTTAGCGGGAGGGTCCTACGAGCAGTACTTC
CDR3aa: CASSLAGGSYEQYF

abundance: -
j_gene: TRBJ2-3
d_gene: TRBD1
v_gene: TRBV7-9
CDR3nt: TGTGCCAGCAGCTGGACACAGGGGAAAGATACGCAGTATTTT
CDR3aa: CASSWTQGKDTQYF

abundance: once
j_gene: TRBJ1-5
d_gene: -
v_gene: TRBV28
CDR3nt: TGTGCCAGCAGTCGGACAAATAGCAATCAGCCCCAGCATTTT
CDR3aa: CASSRTNSNQPQHF

abundance: -
j_gene: TRBJ2-1
d_gene: -
v_gene: TRBV9
CDR3nt: TGTGCCAGCAGCGTCGGCGGCGTCTACAATGAGCAGTTCTTC
CDR3aa: CASSVGGVYNEQFF

abundance: -
j_gene: TRBJ2-3
d_gene: -
v_gene: TRBV10-3
CDR3nt: TGTGCCATCAGTGAGTCGAGTCCGGATACGCAGTATTTT
CDR3aa: CAISESSPDTQYF

abundance: -
j_gene: TRBJ2-5
d_gene: TRBD2
v_gene: TRBV5-1
CDR3nt: TGCGCCAGCCGCCGACTAGCGGGAGAGGAGACCCAGTACTTC
CDR3aa: CASRRLAGEETQYF

abundance: -
j_gene: TRBJ2-4
d_gene: -
v_gene: TRBV19
CDR3nt: TGTGCCAGTAGTATAGTGGGAGCGGCCCTAGCCAAAAACATTCAGTACTTC
CDR3aa: CASSIVGAALAKNIQYF

abundance: medium-sized
j_gene: TRBJ1-3
d_gene: -
v_gene: TRBV7-9
CDR3nt: TGTGCCAGCAGCCACCCCTATGGAAACACCATATATTTT
CDR3aa: CASSHPYGNTIYF

abundance: -
j_gene: TRBJ1-5
d_gene: -
v_gene: TRBV28
CDR3nt: TGTGTCAGCATCCTCAGTGGGAATCAGCCCCAGCATTTT
CDR3aa: CVSILSGNQPQHF

abundance: -
j_gene: TRBJ1-4
d_gene: -
v_gene: TRBV6-5
CDR3nt: TGTGCCATTTTTATCGATGGAGGGAAACTGTTTTTT
CDR3aa: CAIFIDGGKLFF

abundance: -
j_gene: TRBJ2-7
d_gene: -
v_gene: TRBV18
CDR3nt: TGTGCCAGCTCACCAAGGAGATCCTACGAGCAGTACTTC
CDR3aa: CASSPRRSYEQYF

abundance: -
j_gene: TRBJ2-1
d_gene: -
v_gene: TRBV7-7
CDR3nt: TGTGCTAGCAGCCCGACTGGGGCCAACAATGAGCAGTTCTTC
CDR3aa: CASSPTGANNEQFF

abundance: -
j_gene: TRBJ1-5
d_gene: -
v_gene: TRBV30
CDR3nt: TGTGCCTGGAGTCCGAGAGCCGGCCAGCCCCAGCATTTT
CDR3aa: CAWSPRAGQPQHF

abundance: -
j_gene: TRBJ2-3
d_gene: -
v_gene: TRBV6-6
CDR3nt: TGTGCCAGCAGTTACAGCAGGTGGAGCGATACGCAGTATTTT
CDR3aa: CASSYSRWSDTQYF

abundance: -
j_gene: TRBJ2-1
d_gene: TRBD1
v_gene: TRBV5-4
CDR3nt: TGTGCCAGCAGCTTGGCATTGACTACAGGGGGTGCCTACAATGAGCAGTTCTTC
CDR3aa: CASSLALTTGGAYNEQFF

abundance: -
j_gene: TRBJ2-1
d_gene: TRBD1
v_gene: TRBV19
CDR3nt: TGTGCCAGTAGTATCCGGACAGGCGGCTACAATGAGCAGTTCTTC
CDR3aa: CASSIRTGGYNEQFF

abundance: once
j_gene: TRBJ2-5
d_gene: TRBD2
v_gene: TRBV29-1
CDR3nt: TGCAGCGTGGCGATTAGCGGGAGTACTGAGACCCAGTACTTC
CDR3aa: CSVAISGSTETQYF

abundance: few
j_gene: TRBJ2-1
d_gene: TRBD2
v_gene: TRBV19
CDR3nt: TGTGCCAGTAGGTCCAGCGGGACTTCCAATGAGCAGTTCTTC
CDR3aa: CASRSSGTSNEQFF

abundance: medium-sized
j_gene: TRBJ2-3
d_gene: -
v_gene: TRBV7-2
CDR3nt: TGTGCCAGCAGCTCGGGAGTTACAGATACGCAGTATTTT
CDR3aa: CASSSGVTDTQYF

abundance: -
j_gene: TRBJ1-2
d_gene: -
v_gene: TRBV6-5
CDR3nt: TGTGCCAGCAGTTACTCGACGGGGTATGGCTACACCTTC
CDR3aa: CASSYSTGYGYTF

abundance: -
j_gene: TRBJ1-2
d_gene: -
v_gene: TRBV6-5
CDR3nt: TGTGCCAGCAGTTACCCCCAAACCCTGGATAGTGGCTACACCTTC
CDR3aa: CASSYPQTLDSGYTF

abundance: few
j_gene: TRBJ1-4
d_gene: -
v_gene: TRBV6-5
CDR3nt: TGTGCCAGCAGTTACTCGCTGAGGAAACTGTTTTTT
CDR3aa: CASSYSLRKLFF

abundance: -
j_gene: TRBJ2-2
d_gene: -
v_gene: TRBV6-1
CDR3nt: TGTGCCAGCAGAGCGGGTGGGGGGACCGGGGAGCTGTTTTTT
CDR3aa: CASRAGGGTGELFF

abundance: few
j_gene: TRBJ1-1
d_gene: -
v_gene: TRBV28
CDR3nt: TGTGCCAGCAGTCAGGCGGGAGGTACTGAAGCTTTCTTT
CDR3aa: CASSQAGGTEAFF

abundance: few
j_gene: TRBJ2-7
d_gene: TRBD1
v_gene: TRBV5-5
CDR3nt: TGTGCCAGCAGCGAAGTGAGGACAGGGTACCACGAGCAGTACTTC
CDR3aa: CASSEVRTGYHEQYF

abundance: -
j_gene: TRBJ2-5
d_gene: -
v_gene: TRBV6-1
CDR3nt: TGTGCCAGCAGTTTAGTGGTCGGCTCACTGGGGGCCCAGTACTTC
CDR3aa: CASSLVVGSLGAQYF

abundance: medium-sized
j_gene: TRBJ2-7
d_gene: -
v_gene: TRBV4-2
CDR3nt: TGTGCCAGCAGCCAAGTCCAAGGGGATACCTACGAGCAGTACTTC
CDR3aa: CASSQVQGDTYEQYF